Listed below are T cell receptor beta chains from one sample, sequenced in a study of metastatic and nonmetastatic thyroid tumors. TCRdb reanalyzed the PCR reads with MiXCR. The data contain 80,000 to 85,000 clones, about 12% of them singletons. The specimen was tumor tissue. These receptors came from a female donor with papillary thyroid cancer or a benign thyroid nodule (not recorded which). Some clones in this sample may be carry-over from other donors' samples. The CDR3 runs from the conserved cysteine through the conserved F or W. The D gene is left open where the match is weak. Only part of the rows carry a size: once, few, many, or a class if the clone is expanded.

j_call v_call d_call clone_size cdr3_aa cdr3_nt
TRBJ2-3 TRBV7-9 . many CASGDITQYF TGTGCCAGTGGGGACATCACGCAGTATTTT
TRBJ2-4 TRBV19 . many CASSIAGTDIQYF TGTGCCAGTAGTATTGCAGGGACGGACATTCAGTACTTC
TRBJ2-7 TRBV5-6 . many CASSPWKRVLYEQYF TGTGCCAGCAGCCCCTGGAAGCGGGTCCTATACGAGCAGTACTTC
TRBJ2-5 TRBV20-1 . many CSAGTPRETQYF TGCAGTGCTGGGACCCCGCGGGAGACCCAGTACTTC
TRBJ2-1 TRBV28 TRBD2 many CASSLTSGDYNEQFF TGTGCCAGCAGTTTGACTAGCGGGGATTACAATGAGCAGTTCTTC
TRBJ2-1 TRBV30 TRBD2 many CAWSVLAGNYNEQFF TGTGCCTGGAGTGTACTAGCGGGTAACTACAATGAGCAGTTCTTC
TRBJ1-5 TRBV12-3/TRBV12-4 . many CASTLGGNQPQHF TGTGCCAGCACCCTAGGGGGGAATCAGCCCCAGCATTTT
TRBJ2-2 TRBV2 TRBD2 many CASSAGLGDRGTGELFF TGTGCCAGCAGTGCCGGACTAGGGGATCGGGGCACCGGGGAGCTGTTTTTT
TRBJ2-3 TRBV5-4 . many CASSSDPVLDTQYF TGTGCCAGCAGTTCGGACCCGGTACTCGATACGCAGTATTTT
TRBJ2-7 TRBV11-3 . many CASSLGPGQIYEQYF TGTGCCAGCAGCTTAGGGCCGGGACAAATCTACGAGCAGTACTTC
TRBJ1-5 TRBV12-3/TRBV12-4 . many CASSVHNNQPQHF TGTGCCAGCAGCGTCCATAACAATCAGCCCCAGCATTTT
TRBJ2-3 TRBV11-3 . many CASSLLRGSGDTQYF TGTGCCAGCAGCTTACTTCGAGGGAGTGGAGATACGCAGTATTTT
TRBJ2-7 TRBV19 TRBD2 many CASMRAGGPGAYEQYF TGTGCCAGTATGAGGGCGGGAGGGCCGGGGGCCTACGAGCAGTACTTC
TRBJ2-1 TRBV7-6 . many CASSFGYNEQFF TGTGCCAGCAGCTTTGGGTACAATGAGCAGTTCTTC
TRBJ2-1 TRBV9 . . CASIDLANEQFF TGTGCCAGCATCGATCTAGCTAATGAGCAGTTCTTC
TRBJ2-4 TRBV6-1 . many CASCPRVGASKNIQYF TGTGCCAGTTGCCCCCGTGTCGGAGCTAGTAAAAACATTCAGTACTTC
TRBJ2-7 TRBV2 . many CASTSVLARYEQYF TGTGCCAGCACATCTGTTTTGGCCCGTTACGAGCAGTACTTC
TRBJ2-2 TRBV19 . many CASSIGPPGELFF TGTGCCAGTAGTATAGGACCACCCGGGGAGCTGTTTTTT
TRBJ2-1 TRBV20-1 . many CSVWTQIYNEQFF TGCAGTGTCTGGACGCAGATCTACAATGAGCAGTTCTTC
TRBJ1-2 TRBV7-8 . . CASSLTVSANYGYTF TGTGCCAGCAGCTTGACAGTTTCGGCTAACTATGGCTACACCTTC